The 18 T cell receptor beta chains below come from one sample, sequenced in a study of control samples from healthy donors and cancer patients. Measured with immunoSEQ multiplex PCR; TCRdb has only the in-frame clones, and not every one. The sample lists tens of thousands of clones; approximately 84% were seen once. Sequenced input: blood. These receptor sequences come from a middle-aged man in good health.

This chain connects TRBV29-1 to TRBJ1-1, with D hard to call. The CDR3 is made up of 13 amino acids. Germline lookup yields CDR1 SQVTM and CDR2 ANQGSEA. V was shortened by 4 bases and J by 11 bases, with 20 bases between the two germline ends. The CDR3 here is CSVARVGDSGAFF. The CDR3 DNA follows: TGCAGCGTTGCAAGGGTTGGGGATTCAGGCGCTTTCTTT.

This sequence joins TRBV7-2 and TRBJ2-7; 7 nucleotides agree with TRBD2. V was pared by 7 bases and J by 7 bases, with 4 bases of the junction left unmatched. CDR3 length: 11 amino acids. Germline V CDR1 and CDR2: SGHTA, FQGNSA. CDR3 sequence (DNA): TGTGCCAGCAACTTGGGAGGGGAGCAGTACTTC. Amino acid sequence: CASNLGGEQYF.

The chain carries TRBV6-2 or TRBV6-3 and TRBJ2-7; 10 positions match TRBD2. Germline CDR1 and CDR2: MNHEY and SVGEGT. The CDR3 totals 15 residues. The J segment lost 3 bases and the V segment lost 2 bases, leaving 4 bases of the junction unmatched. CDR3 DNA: TGTGCCAGCAGTTACGGTCTAGCGGGAGTCTACGAGCAGTACTTC. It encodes CASSYGLAGVYEQYF.

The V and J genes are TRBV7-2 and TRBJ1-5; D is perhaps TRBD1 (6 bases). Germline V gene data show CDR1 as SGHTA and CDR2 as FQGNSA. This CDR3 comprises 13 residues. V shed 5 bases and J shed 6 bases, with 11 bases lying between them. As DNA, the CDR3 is TGTGCCAGCAGCCAACAGGGAAGTCAGCCCCAGCATTTT. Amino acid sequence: CASSQQGSQPQHF.

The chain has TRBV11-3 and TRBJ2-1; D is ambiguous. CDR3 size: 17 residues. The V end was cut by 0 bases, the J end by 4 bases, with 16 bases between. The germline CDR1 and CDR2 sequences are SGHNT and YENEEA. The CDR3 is CASSLDRGPVTYNEQFF. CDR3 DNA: TGTGCCAGCAGCTTAGATCGTGGACCTGTAACATACAATGAGCAGTTCTTC. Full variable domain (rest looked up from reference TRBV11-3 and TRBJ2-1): EAGVVQSPRYKIIEKKQPVAFWCNPISGHNTLYWYLQNLGQGPELLIRYENEEAVDDSQLPKDRFSAERLKGVDSTLKIQPAELGDSAVYLCASSLDRGPVTYNEQFFGPGTRLTVL.

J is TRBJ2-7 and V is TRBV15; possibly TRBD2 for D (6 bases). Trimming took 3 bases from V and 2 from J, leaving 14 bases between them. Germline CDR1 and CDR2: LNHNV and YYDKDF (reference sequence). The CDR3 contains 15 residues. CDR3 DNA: TGTGCCACCAGCAGGGGGACTGCACTAACCTACGAGCAGTACTTC. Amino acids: CATSRGTALTYEQYF.

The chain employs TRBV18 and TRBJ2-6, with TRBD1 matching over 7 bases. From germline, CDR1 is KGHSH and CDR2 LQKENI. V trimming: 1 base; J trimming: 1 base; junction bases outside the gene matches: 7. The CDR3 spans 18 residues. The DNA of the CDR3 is TGTGCCAGCTCACCACGACGACAGGGATTGTCTGGGGCCAACGTCCTGACTTTC. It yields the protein CASSPRRQGLSGANVLTF. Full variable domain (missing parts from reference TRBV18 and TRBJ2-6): NAGVMQNPRHLVRRRGQEARLRCSPMKGHSHVYWYRQLPEEGLKFMVYLQKENIIDESGMPKERFSAEFPKEGPSILRIQQVVRGDSAAYFCASSPRRQGLSGANVLTFGAGSRLTVL.

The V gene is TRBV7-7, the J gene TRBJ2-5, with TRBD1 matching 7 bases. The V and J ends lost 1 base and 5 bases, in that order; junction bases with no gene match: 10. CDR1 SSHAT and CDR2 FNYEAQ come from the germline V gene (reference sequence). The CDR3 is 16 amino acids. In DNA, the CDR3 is TGTGCCAGCAGCTTAGGGGTCCGACAGGGCGCGGAGACCCAGTACTTC. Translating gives CASSLGVRQGAETQYF.

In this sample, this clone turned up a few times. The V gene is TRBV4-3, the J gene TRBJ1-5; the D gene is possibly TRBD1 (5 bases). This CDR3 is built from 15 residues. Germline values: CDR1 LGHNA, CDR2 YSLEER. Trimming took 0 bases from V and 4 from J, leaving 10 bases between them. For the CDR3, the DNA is TGCGCCAGCAGCCAAGATTTGGGGGGAAATCAGCCCCAGCATTTT. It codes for CASSQDLGGNQPQHF.

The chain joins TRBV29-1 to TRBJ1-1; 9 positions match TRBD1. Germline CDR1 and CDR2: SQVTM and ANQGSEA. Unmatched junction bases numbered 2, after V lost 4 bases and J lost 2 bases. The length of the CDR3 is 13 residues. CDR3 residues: CSVATGGNTEAFF. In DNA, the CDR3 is TGCAGCGTTGCGACAGGGGGTAACACTGAAGCTTTCTTT.

CDR3 sequence reads: CASSSLGSRFEKLFF. The CDR3 nucleotides read TGTGCCAGCAGTTCCCTGGGTTCCCGTTTTGAAAAACTGTTTTTT. V is TRBV25-1 and J is TRBJ1-4; no clear D. The CDR3 consists of 15 residues. With 5 bases removed from V and 7 bases from J, the gap between germline ends came to 17 bases. Germline-derived CDR1 and CDR2 are MGHDK and SYGVNS. Complete variable domain (other parts from reference TRBV25-1 and TRBJ1-4): EADIYQTPRYLVIGTGKKITLECSQTMGHDKMYWYQQDPGMELHLIHYSYGVNSTEKGDLSSESTVSRIRTEHFPLTLESARPSHTSQYLCASSSLGSRFEKLFFGSGTQLSVL.

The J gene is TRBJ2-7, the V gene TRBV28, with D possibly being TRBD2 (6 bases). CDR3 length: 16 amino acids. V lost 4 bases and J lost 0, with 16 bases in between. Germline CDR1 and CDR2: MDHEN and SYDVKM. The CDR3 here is CASSYPGTGNSYEQYF. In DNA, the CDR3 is TGTGCCAGCAGTTACCCTGGGACTGGAAACTCCTACGAGCAGTACTTC.

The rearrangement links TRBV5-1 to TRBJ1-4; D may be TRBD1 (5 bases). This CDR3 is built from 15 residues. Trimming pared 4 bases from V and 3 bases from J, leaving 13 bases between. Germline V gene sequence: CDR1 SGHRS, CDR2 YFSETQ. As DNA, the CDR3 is TGCGCCAGCAGCCGCGGGGGGGAATCTAATGAAAAACTGTTTTTT. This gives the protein CASSRGGESNEKLFF. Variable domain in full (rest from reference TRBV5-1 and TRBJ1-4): KAGVTQTPRYLIKTRGQQVTLSCSPISGHRSVSWYQQTPGQGLQFLFEYFSETQRNKGNFPGRFSGRQFSNSRSEMNVSTLELGDSALYLCASSRGGESNEKLFFGSGTQLSVL.

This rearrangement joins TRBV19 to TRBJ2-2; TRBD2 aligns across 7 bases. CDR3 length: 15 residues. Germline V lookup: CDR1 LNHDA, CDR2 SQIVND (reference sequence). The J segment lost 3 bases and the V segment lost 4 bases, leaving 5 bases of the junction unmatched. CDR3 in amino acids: CASSRASGYTGELFF. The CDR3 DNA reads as TGTGCCAGTAGTAGGGCTAGCGGTTACACCGGGGAGCTGTTTTTT.

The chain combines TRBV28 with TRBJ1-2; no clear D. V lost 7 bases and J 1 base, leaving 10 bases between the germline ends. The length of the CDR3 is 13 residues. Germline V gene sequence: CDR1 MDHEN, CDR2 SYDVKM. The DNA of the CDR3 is TGTGCCAGCACCTCTCAGGATAACTATGGCTACACCTTC. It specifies CASTSQDNYGYTF.

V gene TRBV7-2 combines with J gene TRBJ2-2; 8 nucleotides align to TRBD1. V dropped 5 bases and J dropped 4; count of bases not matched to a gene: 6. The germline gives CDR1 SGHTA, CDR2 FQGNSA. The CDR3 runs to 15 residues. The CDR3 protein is CASSLDRARTGELFF. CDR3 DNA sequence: TGTGCCAGCAGCCTGGACAGGGCGCGCACCGGGGAGCTGTTTTTT.

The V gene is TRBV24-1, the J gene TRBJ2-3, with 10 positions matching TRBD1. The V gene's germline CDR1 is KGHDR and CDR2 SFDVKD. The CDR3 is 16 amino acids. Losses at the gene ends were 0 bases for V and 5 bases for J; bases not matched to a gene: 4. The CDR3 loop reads CATSDLGTGAGDTQYF. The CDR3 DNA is TGTGCCACCAGTGATTTGGGGACAGGGGCCGGAGATACGCAGTATTTT.

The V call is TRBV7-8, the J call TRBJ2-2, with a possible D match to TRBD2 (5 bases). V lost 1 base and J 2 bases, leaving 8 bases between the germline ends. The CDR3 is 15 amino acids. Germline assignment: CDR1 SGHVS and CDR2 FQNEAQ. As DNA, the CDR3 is TGTGCCAGCAGCTTAGTCGGGGTAAACACCGGGGAGCTGTTTTTT. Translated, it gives CASSLVGVNTGELFF.